This TCR beta chain was found in a study of OX40 agonist ivuxolimab in advanced cancers. Overall study context: The patients received agonistic anti-OX40 (CD134) antibody ivuxolimab.

Anyone with autoimmune disease history or systemic immunosuppression was excluded. On cycle 4 day 1 and cycle 7 day 1, as well as at baseline, blood was sampled. This clone has more than one count but fewer than ten. Its cognate antigen is unknown. With 5 bases removed from V and 7 bases from J, the gap between germline ends came to 11 bases. The germline V gene has CDR1 MNHNY and CDR2 SVGAGI (reference sequence). CDR3 size: 12 residues. Assay: immunoSEQ multiplex PCR; the TCRdb copy retains only in-frame clones and omits some. The sample records some 74,000 clones, 82% being singletons. General study points: Which antigen the expanded peripheral T cells recognized is unknown.

The sample in question was CD4+ or CD8+ T cells sorted from blood, obtained in a trial of the OX40 agonist ivuxolimab. The source is an adult with an advanced solid tumor such as melanoma, head and neck, liver or kidney cancer. The chain joins TRBV6-6 to TRBJ1-2; tentatively, D is TRBD1 (6 bases). In nucleotides, the CDR3 is TGTGCCAGCAGTACACAGGGTTCTGGCTACACCTTC. This codes for CASSTQGSGYTF.